Detailed here is one T cell receptor (beta chain). Antigen unknown. The data were obtained in a study of CD8+ T cells in alopecia areata. Treatment defined: oral pan-JAK inhibitor, 5-10 mg twice daily. It was from PBMCs that CD4+ and CD8+ T cells were sorted. The authors extracted RNA and reverse transcribed it into cDNA as the sequencing template. Profiling relied on immunoSEQ multiplex PCR, and the TCRdb table lists in-frame clones only, not all of them. This sample has some 190,000 clones; 40% to 55% occur once, and the top ten carry around a tenth. Deletions cut 2 bases from V and 7 bases from J, with 18 bases between. The germline CDR1 and CDR2 sequences are SGHTA and FQGTGA. This CDR3 region has 15 residues. Study-wide points: Scalp clonality, along with expanded CD8+ clones among the top 100, was significantly decreased by tofacitinib.

The receptor was derived from a human donor with alopecia areata. The sequenced sample was CD8+ T cells sorted from blood, obtained around week 54, from a patient treated with tofacitinib. V and J are TRBV7-3 and TRBJ2-7; D is perhaps TRBD2 (6 bases). In DNA form, the CDR3 reads TGTGCCAGCAGCTTAGGTGGGGCCCCGCGGGGAGAGCAGTACTTC. It is translated as CASSLGGAPRGEQYF.